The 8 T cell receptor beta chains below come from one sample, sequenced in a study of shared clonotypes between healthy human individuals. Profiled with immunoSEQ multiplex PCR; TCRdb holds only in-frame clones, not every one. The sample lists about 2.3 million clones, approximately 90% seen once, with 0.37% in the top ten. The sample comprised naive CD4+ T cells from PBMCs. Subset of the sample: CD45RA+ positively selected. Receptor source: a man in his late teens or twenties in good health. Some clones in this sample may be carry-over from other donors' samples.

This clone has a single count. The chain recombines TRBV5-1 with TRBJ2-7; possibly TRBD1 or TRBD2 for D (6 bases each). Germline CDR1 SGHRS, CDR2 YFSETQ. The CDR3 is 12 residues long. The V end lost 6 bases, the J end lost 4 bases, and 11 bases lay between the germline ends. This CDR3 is CASMGGGYEQYF. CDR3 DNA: TGCGCCAGCATGGGGGGCGGTTACGAGCAGTACTTC.

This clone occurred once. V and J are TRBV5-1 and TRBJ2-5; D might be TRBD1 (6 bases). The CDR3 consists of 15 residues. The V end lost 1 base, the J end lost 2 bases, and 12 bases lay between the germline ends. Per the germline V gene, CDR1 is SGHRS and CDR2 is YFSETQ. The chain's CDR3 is CASSLISGTQETQYF. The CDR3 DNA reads TGCGCCAGCAGCTTGATTTCCGGGACACAAGAGACCCAGTACTTC.

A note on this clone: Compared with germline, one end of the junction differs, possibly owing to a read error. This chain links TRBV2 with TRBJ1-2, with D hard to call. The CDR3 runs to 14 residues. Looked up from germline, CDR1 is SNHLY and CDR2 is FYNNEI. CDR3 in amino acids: CASSGPTPNSGYTF. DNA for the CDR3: TGTGCCAGCAGTGGCCCGACACCTAACTCTGGCTACACCTTC.

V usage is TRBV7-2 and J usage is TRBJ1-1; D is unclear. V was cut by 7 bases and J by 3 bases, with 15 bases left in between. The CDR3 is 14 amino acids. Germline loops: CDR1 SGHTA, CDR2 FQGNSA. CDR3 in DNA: TGTGCCAGCACCCTGAACCCCCAGTACACTGAAGCTTTCTTT. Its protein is CASTLNPQYTEAFF.

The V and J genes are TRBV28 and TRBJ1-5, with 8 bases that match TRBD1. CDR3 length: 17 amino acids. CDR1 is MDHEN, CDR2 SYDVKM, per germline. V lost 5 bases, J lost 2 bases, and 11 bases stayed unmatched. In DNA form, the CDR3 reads TGTGCCAGCAGTCGACTGGACAGGGCGCTGGGCAATCAGCCCCAGCATTTT. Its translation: CASSRLDRALGNQPQHF.

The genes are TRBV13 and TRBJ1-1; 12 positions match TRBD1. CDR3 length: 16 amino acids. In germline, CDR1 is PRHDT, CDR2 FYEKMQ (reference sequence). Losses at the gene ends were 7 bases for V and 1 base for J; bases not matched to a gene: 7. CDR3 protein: CASTWDRGLKNTEAFF. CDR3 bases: TGTGCCAGCACCTGGGACAGGGGGCTAAAGAACACTGAAGCTTTCTTT.

The CDR3 nucleotides are TGCGCCAGCACCGGAGGGGGGACGGCGAACACTGAAGCTTTCTTT. As protein: CASTGGGTANTEAFF. This chain uses TRBV5-1 with TRBJ1-1, with D possibly being TRBD1 (6 bases). Germline CDR1 and CDR2: SGHRS and YFSETQ. The CDR3 is made up of 15 amino acids. The V gene lost 6 bases and the J gene lost 1 base, with 16 bases spanning the gap.

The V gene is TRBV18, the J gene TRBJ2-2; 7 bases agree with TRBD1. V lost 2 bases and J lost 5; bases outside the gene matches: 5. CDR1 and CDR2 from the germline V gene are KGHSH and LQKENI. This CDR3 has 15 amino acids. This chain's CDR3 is CASSPNRGRTGELFF. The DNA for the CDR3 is TGTGCCAGCTCACCAAACAGGGGCAGGACCGGGGAGCTGTTTTTT. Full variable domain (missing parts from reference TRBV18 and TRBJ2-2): NAGVMQNPRHLVRRRGQEARLRCSPMKGHSHVYWYRQLPEEGLKFMVYLQKENIIDESGMPKERFSAEFPKEGPSILRIQQVVRGDSAAYFCASSPNRGRTGELFFGEGSRLTVL.